A selection of T cell receptor beta chains follows, all from one sample in a study of T-cell memory formation after mild COVID-19. Using its own MiXCR run on the 5' RACE reads, TCRdb lists one record per CDR3 protein. The table records around 250,000 distinct CDR3 sequences, 15% of them present only once. The sample taken for sequencing was PBMCs or a T cell subset sorted from them (not recorded which). The receptors were gathered from an adult woman who had mild COVID-19 (a few samples of this study predate the infection). Cell type and time point are not known. Both conserved end residues are part of each CDR3. The D gene is left open where the match is weak. Clone size appears in some rows only: once, few, many, or a class for an expanded clone.

J gene	V gene	clone size	D gene	CDR3 DNA	CDR3 protein
TRBJ1-4	TRBV5-1	.	.	TGCGCCAGCAGCTTGGGGGGGGTCGTGGAAAAACTGTTTTTT	CASSLGGVVEKLFF
TRBJ2-1	TRBV5-1	many	.	TGCGCCAGCAGCTTGATGAGGGGTGGCGAGCAGTTCTTC	CASSLMRGGEQFF
TRBJ2-7	TRBV6-5	few	TRBD1	TGTGCCAGCAGGGTTAGGGACAGGGCGCACGAGCAGTACTTC	CASRVRDRAHEQYF
TRBJ1-2	TRBV7-9	.	.	TGTGCCAGCAGCTTTGACGGGGGAAACTATGGCTACACCTTC	CASSFDGGNYGYTF
TRBJ2-5	TRBV5-6	few	TRBD1	TGTGCCAGCAGCTTGGCTTTGGAAGGACAGGGTCGTAGGGAGACCCAGTACTTC	CASSLALEGQGRRETQYF
TRBJ2-2	TRBV14	.	.	TGTGCCAGCAAGTCGGGATTGACGAACACCGGGGAGCTGTTTTTT	CASKSGLTNTGELFF
TRBJ2-1	TRBV20-1	few	TRBD2	TGCAGTGCTAGTCGCGGGAGTGCATACAATGAGCAGTTCTTC	CSASRGSAYNEQFF
TRBJ1-3	TRBV11-2	.	.	TGTGCCAGCAGCTTAGAGCCAGGGCCTGGAAACACCATATATTTT	CASSLEPGPGNTIYF
TRBJ2-7	TRBV15	.	TRBD2	TGTGCCACCAGCAGAGCGACTAGCGGGAGTTACGAGCAGTACTTC	CATSRATSGSYEQYF
TRBJ1-1	TRBV6-5	few	TRBD1	TGTGCCAGCAGTTCTCCAGGGGGCAGATCAGCTTTCTTT	CASSSPGGRSAFF
TRBJ2-4	TRBV14	few	.	TGTGCCAGCAGCCCCCTTGGGGCCAAAAACATTCAGTACTTC	CASSPLGAKNIQYF
TRBJ2-1	TRBV7-8	many	.	TGTGCCAGCAGCTTAGCGTGGGGCAATGAGCAGTTCTTC	CASSLAWGNEQFF
TRBJ2-3	TRBV18	few	.	TGTGCCAGCTCACCACCGGGGGAAGATACGCAGTATTTT	CASSPPGEDTQYF
TRBJ2-5	TRBV3-1	.	.	TGTGCCAGCAGCCCAGGGGTCCAAGAGACCCAGTACTTC	CASSPGVQETQYF
TRBJ1-6	TRBV29-1	few	.	TGCAGCGTCCAAGAGGGGTCGGGGCTGGAATCACCCCTCCACTTT	CSVQEGSGLESPLHF
TRBJ1-2	TRBV6-5	.	.	TGTGCCAGCAGTTACAACCCGAGGGGAAACTATGGCTACACCTTC	CASSYNPRGNYGYTF
TRBJ2-3	TRBV4-2	few	TRBD2	TGTGCCAGCAGCATCCCCGGGACTAGTCCCTACTCTAGCACAGATACGCAGTATTTT	CASSIPGTSPYSSTDTQYF
TRBJ1-5	TRBV7-2	.	.	TGTGCCAGCAGCCCACTTTGGGGGCTGGGCAATCAGCCCCAGCATTTT	CASSPLWGLGNQPQHF
TRBJ1-5	TRBV20-1	.	.	TGCAGTGCTAGAGGTGGGGCGAATCAGCCCCAGCATTTT	CSARGGANQPQHF
TRBJ1-1	TRBV20-1	few	TRBD1	TGCAGTCGCGGGAGGGGGCTAAAAAACACTGAAGCTTTCTTT	CSRGRGLKNTEAFF
TRBJ1-1	TRBV5-4	.	TRBD1	TGTGCCAGCGGGACAGGGGCGGGCAGGGGCACTGAAGCTTTCTTT	CASGTGAGRGTEAFF
TRBJ2-1	TRBV9	.	.	TGTGCCAGCAGCGTAGGCCAAAGCTCCTACAATGAGCAGTTCTTC	CASSVGQSSYNEQFF
TRBJ1-6	TRBV30	.	TRBD1	TGTGCCTGGAGTTTGTACGGGACAGTCGGCTCACCCCTCCACTTT	CAWSLYGTVGSPLHF
TRBJ2-1	TRBV10-3	.	.	TGTGCCATCACAGAGGCGTCTTCCTACAATGAGCAGTTCTTC	CAITEASSYNEQFF
TRBJ2-3	TRBV7-3	.	TRBD1	TGTGCCAGCAGCTGGACGGGGACAGGGGGAACAGATACGCAGTATTTT	CASSWTGTGGTDTQYF
TRBJ1-1	TRBV20-1	.	TRBD1	TGCAGTGCTCCGACAGGGCCGAACACTGAAGCTTTCTTT	CSAPTGPNTEAFF
TRBJ1-2	TRBV20-1	.	.	TGCAGTGCTAGTTCCGGGGGCGATGGCTACACCTTC	CSASSGGDGYTF
TRBJ1-4	TRBV12-3/TRBV12-4	few	.	TGTGCCAGCAGTTTAGCGTCGGGACAAGAACTGTTTTTT	CASSLASGQELFF
TRBJ2-1	TRBV24-1	many	TRBD2	TGTGCCACCAGTGATTTGCCTAGCGGGCCTTACAATGAGCAGTTCTTC	CATSDLPSGPYNEQFF
TRBJ2-1	TRBV5-6	.	.	TGTGCCAGCATCGAAGGCGGGTATTCGTCCAATGAGCAGTTCTTC	CASIEGGYSSNEQFF
TRBJ1-2	TRBV5-1	.	TRBD1	TGCGCCAGCAGCCATGCGGTTCCCGGGACAGTCTATGGCTACACCTTC	CASSHAVPGTVYGYTF
TRBJ1-2	TRBV6-5	.	.	TGTGCCAGCAGTCAGAGGCGGCGCTATGGCTACACCTTC	CASSQRRRYGYTF
TRBJ1-2	TRBV6-5	.	.	TGTGCCAGCAGTTACTCGCACGGGGCTTACTATGGCTACACCTTC	CASSYSHGAYYGYTF
TRBJ2-1	TRBV6-5	few	TRBD2	TGTGCCAGCAGCCAGACTAGCGGGGGCTCGGGTGAGCAGTTCTTC	CASSQTSGGSGEQFF
TRBJ2-2	TRBV2	.	TRBD1	TGTGCCAGCGTTAAAGAAACAGGGGGGACCGGGGAGCTGTTTTTT	CASVKETGGTGELFF
TRBJ1-5	TRBV7-2	.	.	TGTGCCAGCAGGGATGACAGGCAGCCCCAGCATTTT	CASRDDRQPQHF
TRBJ2-6	TRBV5-1	few	.	TGCGCCAGCAGGGTATCAACAGGGGCCAACGTCCTGACTTTC	CASRVSTGANVLTF
TRBJ2-7	TRBV5-1	few	.	TGCGCCAGCAGAGGGCAGGGTTTCGACTTTGGGGAGCAGTACTTC	CASRGQGFDFGEQYF
TRBJ2-7	TRBV5-1	.	.	TGCGCCAGCAGCTTTGAGGGACGGTACTACGAGCAGTACTTC	CASSFEGRYYEQYF
TRBJ2-1	TRBV4-2	few	TRBD2	TGTGCCAGCAGCCAACTTAGACTAGCGAAAAATGAGCAGTTCTTC	CASSQLRLAKNEQFF
TRBJ1-1	TRBV9	.	.	TGTGCCAGCAGCCCTCAGGTTGGGGTTGTAGCTGAAGCTTTCTTT	CASSPQVGVVAEAFF
TRBJ1-3	TRBV6-5	few	.	TGTGCCAGCAGTTACGGGCCGGATGGTGGAAACACCATATATTTT	CASSYGPDGGNTIYF
TRBJ1-2	TRBV5-1	.	.	TGCGCCAGCAGCTTAAGGCAGGGTGCCTCTAACTATGGCTACACCTTC	CASSLRQGASNYGYTF
TRBJ1-1	TRBV7-3	.	TRBD1	TGTGCCAGCAGCTTAATCAGGGGACAGGGATGGTCAAGTGAAGCTTTCTTT	CASSLIRGQGWSSEAFF
TRBJ2-7	TRBV20-1	.	TRBD1	TGCAGTGCTGGCCGACAGGGCTACTACGAGCAGTACTTC	CSAGRQGYYEQYF
TRBJ1-5	TRBV2	few	.	TGTGCCAGCATGATCGATAGCAATCAGCCCCAGCATTTT	CASMIDSNQPQHF